The 4 T cell receptor beta chains given below trace back to one sample, sequenced in a study of blood T cell repertoires in COVID-19. Some clones are missing from TCRdb's copy, which holds only in-frame ones; the method was immunoSEQ multiplex PCR. Of over 250,000 clones listed, approximately 85% are singletons. The sample was peripheral blood. These receptor sequences come from a human donor in a cohort sampled during active COVID-19.

The chain carries TRBV9 and TRBJ2-7; possible D gene TRBD2, 5 bases. Germline V lookup: CDR1 SGDLS, CDR2 YYNGEE. Trimming removed 3 bases from V and 7 bases from J, with 20 bases in between. There are 15 residues in the CDR3. Here the CDR3 reads CASSEEGYLFDEQYF. The CDR3 nucleotides read TGTGCCAGCAGCGAAGAGGGTTACCTTTTCGATGAGCAGTACTTC.

This clone appeared many times. V usage is TRBV6-1 and J usage is TRBJ1-2; 8 bases are shared with TRBD1. CDR1 and CDR2 from the germline V gene are MNHNS and SASEGT. The CDR3 extends over 14 amino acids. V lost 3 bases, J lost 6 bases, and 6 bases stayed unmatched. The CDR3 loop is CASSDSGGKNGYTF. CDR3 sequence (DNA): TGTGCCAGCAGTGATTCAGGGGGCAAGAATGGCTACACCTTC.

The DNA of the CDR3 is TGTGCCACCAGCAGAGATCGGCCAGGCCAGGGTAGCTACGAGCAGTACTTC. Protein product: CATSRDRPGQGSYEQYF. The J gene is TRBJ2-7, the V gene TRBV15; possible D gene TRBD1, 5 bases. Deletions cut 0 bases from V and 3 bases from J, with 18 bases between. This CDR3 is 17 amino acids long. CDR1 is LNHNV and CDR2 is YYDKDF in the germline V gene (reference sequence).

This chain uses TRBV4-1 with TRBJ1-6; 8 bases agree with TRBD1. Trimming at V came to 3 bases and at J to 10 bases, leaving 11 bases not matched to a gene. CDR1 and CDR2 (germline): MGHRA, YSYEKL. This CDR3 is 16 amino acids long. CDR3 DNA sequence: TGCGCCAGCAGCCATAATTCGGACAGGGTAGGCTCACCCCTCCACTTT. Protein: CASSHNSDRVGSPLHF.